The present T cell receptor (beta chain) was sequenced within a study of metastatic and nonmetastatic thyroid tumors. This clone was detected a few times. What it binds is unknown. Thyroid surgery was performed in patients who had received no treatment beforehand. The CDR3 spans 14 residues. Germline CDR1 MNHNS, CDR2 SASEGT. V shed 7 bases and J shed 4 bases, with 16 bases lying between them. TCRdb called clones again from the PCR reads with MiXCR. The sample has some 28,000 clones; 20% to 25% are singletons. Whole-study findings and limits: Across blood and tumor, TCR beta diversity in malignant thyroid tumors was reportedly significantly higher than in benign nodules.

This chain connects TRBV6-1 to TRBJ1-2; TRBD1 might be the D (5 bases). The sequencing input was blood. The receptor's source is a female donor with papillary thyroid cancer or a benign thyroid nodule (not recorded which). Some clones in this sample may be carry-over from other donors' samples. The CDR3 sequence: CASNNGGVRYGYTF. The CDR3 coding sequence is TGTGCCAGCAATAACGGGGGGGTACGCTATGGCTACACCTTC.